The 27 T cell receptor beta chains below all came from one sample that was sequenced in a study of control samples from healthy donors and cancer patients. Here immunoSEQ multiplex PCR was the method, and the copy in TCRdb shows in-frame clones only, minus some. Of more than 65,000 clones listed, about 80% were seen once; the top ten hold roughly 16%. The material sequenced was blood. The receptors originated from a man aged 50 or older in good health.

This sequence joins TRBV15 and TRBJ2-7; 14 bases are shared with TRBD2. This CDR3 spans 19 amino acids. The germline CDR1 and CDR2 sequences are LNHNV and YYDKDF (reference sequence). The V and J ends lost 5 bases and 6 bases, in that order; junction bases with no gene match: 18. CDR3 in DNA: TGTGCCACCAGCGAGGGGTCTAGGACTAGCGGGAGGAGGTTCGTCGAGCAGTACTTC. It specifies CATSEGSRTSGRRFVEQYF.

V is TRBV5-1 and J is TRBJ2-7, with a weak D call TRBD2 (6 bases). In germline, CDR1 is SGHRS, CDR2 YFSETQ. V gave up 0 bases and J gave up 6 bases, with 19 bases separating them. CDR3 size: 16 residues. CDR3 amino acids: CASSLEGGQLEGEQYF. In DNA, the CDR3 is TGCGCCAGCAGCTTGGAGGGAGGCCAGCTGGAAGGCGAGCAGTACTTC.

The chain employs TRBV4-3 and TRBJ2-5; TRBD2 agrees at 12 bases. Germline V gives CDR1 LGHNA, CDR2 YSLEER. V shed 1 base and J 5 bases; nucleotides not matched to a gene: 2. The CDR3 totals 15 residues. CDR3 bases: TGCGCCAGCAGCCAAGGACTAGCGGGAGCTGAGACCCAGTACTTC. This encodes CASSQGLAGAETQYF.

This clone came up a few times. This sequence joins TRBV9 and TRBJ2-3, with 7 bases aligning to TRBD2. Germline assignment: CDR1 SGDLS and CDR2 YYNGEE. The CDR3 length is 15 residues. With 3 bases clipped from V and 4 bases from J, the junction kept 8 bases outside the gene matches. CDR3 bases: TGTGCCAGCAGCGAGGCAGGGAGGGGCGCAGATACGCAGTATTTT. It is translated as CASSEAGRGADTQYF.

This clone was detected only a few times. The chain combines TRBV19 with TRBJ1-2; possible D gene TRBD1, 5 bases. This CDR3 region has 14 residues. The V gene lost 3 bases and the J gene lost 7 bases, with 15 bases spanning the gap. CDR1 LNHDA and CDR2 SQIVND come from the germline V gene (reference sequence). The CDR3 sequence: CASSMVQGKSGYTF. DNA for the CDR3: TGTGCCAGTAGTATGGTCCAGGGAAAGAGTGGCTACACCTTC.

The chain couples TRBV5-4 to TRBJ2-1; tentative D call: TRBD2 (6 bases). CDR3 length equals 14 residues. V lost 0 bases and J lost 8, with 12 bases in between. Germline loops: CDR1 SGHNT, CDR2 YYREEE (reference sequence). CDR3 in amino acids: CASSLAGGRDEQFF. In DNA form, the CDR3 reads TGTGCCAGCAGCTTGGCCGGGGGTAGGGATGAGCAGTTCTTC.

The chain joins TRBV9 to TRBJ2-3; 10 bases fit TRBD2. The V segment lost 0 bases and the J segment 5 bases; nucleotides outside the gene matches: 9. CDR1 and CDR2 (germline): SGDLS, YYNGEE. CDR3 length equals 17 residues. Written as DNA, the CDR3 is TGTGCCAGCAGCGTAGCGCTAGCGGGAGCCGCCCAAGATACGCAGTATTTT. Translating it yields CASSVALAGAAQDTQYF.

The chain uses TRBV10-3 and TRBJ2-1, with 13 bases lining up with TRBD2. J was trimmed by 6 bases and V by 2 bases; bases with no gene match: 4. This CDR3 contains 16 residues. Per the germline V gene, CDR1 is ENHRY and CDR2 is SYGVKD. The DNA for the CDR3 is TGTGCCATCAGTGAGGGACTAGCGGGAGTGTTCAATGAGCAGTTCTTC. Translating it yields CAISEGLAGVFNEQFF.

This clone showed up just a few times. The V and J genes are TRBV19 and TRBJ1-4, with 8 bases matching TRBD1. The V gene end was trimmed by 7 bases and the J gene end by 8 bases; junction bases not matched to a gene: 9. Germline CDR1 is LNHDA and CDR2 is SQIVND (reference sequence). This CDR3 contains 14 residues. The chain's CDR3 is CASTLTGADEKLFF. In DNA form, the CDR3 reads TGTGCCAGTACCTTGACAGGGGCGGACGAAAAACTGTTTTTT.

The chain carries TRBV6-2 or TRBV6-3 and TRBJ1-2; tentative D call: TRBD1 (5 bases). The CDR3 consists of 15 residues. V lost 8 bases, J lost 5 bases, and 21 bases lay in between. Germline assignment: CDR1 MNHEY and CDR2 SVGEGT. In DNA, the CDR3 is TGTGCCAGCGGCCTCGGGGAGGGGCGAAAGTATGGCTACACCTTC. It specifies CASGLGEGRKYGYTF.

V usage is TRBV5-1 and J usage is TRBJ2-1; D perhaps matches TRBD2 (6 bases). V gave up 2 bases and J gave up 10 bases, with 10 bases separating them. Germline V CDR1 and CDR2: SGHRS, YFSETQ. The CDR3 totals 12 residues. The CDR3 nucleotides are TGCGCCAGCAGCTTAAGCGGACTAGAGCAGTTCTTC. This sequence encodes CASSLSGLEQFF.

The rearrangement links TRBV5-1 to TRBJ1-2, with a tentative D call TRBD1 (6 bases). Between the trimmed V and J ends, which lost 0 bases and 6 bases, there was a span of 30 bases. The germline V gene has CDR1 SGHRS and CDR2 YFSETQ. The CDR3 contains 20 residues. This chain's CDR3 is CASSLVGASGTDIAQDGYTF. The CDR3 DNA reads TGCGCCAGCAGCTTGGTGGGGGCATCCGGGACGGATATAGCCCAGGATGGCTACACCTTC.

The V call is TRBV3-1 (or the pseudogene TRBV3-2), the J call TRBJ1-5, with D unresolved. The CDR3 is 14 residues long. V lost 1 base and J 3 bases, leaving 7 bases between the germline ends. Germline V gives CDR1 LGHDT, CDR2 YNNKEL (reference sequence). The CDR3 protein is CASSQGGYNQPQHF. The DNA for the CDR3 is TGTGCCAGCAGCCAAGGAGGGTACAATCAGCCCCAGCATTTT.

The rearrangement links TRBV2 to TRBJ2-7; 10 bases are a match to TRBD1. V was pared by 4 bases and J by 4 bases, with 7 bases of the junction left unmatched. The CDR3 spans 15 residues. CDR1 is SNHLY, CDR2 FYNNEI, per germline. CDR3: CASSGRDRGQYEQYF. The CDR3 DNA reads as TGTGCCAGCAGTGGCCGGGACAGGGGTCAGTACGAGCAGTACTTC.

The table lists this clone with a few counts. The chain couples TRBV19 to TRBJ1-2; D is perhaps TRBD1 (5 bases). Deletions cut 9 bases from V and 8 bases from J, with 16 bases between. Germline V gene sequence: CDR1 LNHDA, CDR2 SQIVND (reference sequence). The CDR3 runs to 12 residues. The CDR3 sequence: CASTYGGSGYTF. CDR3 nucleotide sequence: TGTGCCAGCACATACGGGGGAAGCGGCTACACCTTC.

In this sample, this clone turned up many times. This chain connects TRBV18 to TRBJ1-1; possibly TRBD1 for D (5 bases). The germline gives CDR1 KGHSH, CDR2 LQKENI. The V end lost 3 bases, the J end lost 2 bases, and 13 bases lay between the germline ends. This CDR3 is built from 15 residues. The CDR3 is CASSPQGGENTEAFF. The DNA of the CDR3 is TGTGCCAGCTCACCCCAGGGCGGCGAAAACACTGAAGCTTTCTTT. Variable domain in full (rest from reference TRBV18 and TRBJ1-1): NAGVMQNPRHLVRRRGQEARLRCSPMKGHSHVYWYRQLPEEGLKFMVYLQKENIIDESGMPKERFSAEFPKEGPSILRIQQVVRGDSAAYFCASSPQGGENTEAFFGQGTRLTVV.

The count of this clone is one. The rearrangement links TRBV28 to TRBJ2-7; possibly TRBD1 for D (5 bases). The V gene lost 8 bases and the J gene lost 3 bases, with 17 bases spanning the gap. Germline loops: CDR1 MDHEN, CDR2 SYDVKM. CDR3 length equals 14 residues. Here the CDR3 reads CASQDPGKNYEQYF. As DNA, the CDR3 is TGTGCCAGCCAAGATCCAGGGAAGAACTACGAGCAGTACTTC.

The chain couples TRBV19 to TRBJ2-2, with D possibly TRBD2 on 5 matching bases. V was pared by 0 bases and J by 8 bases, with 10 bases between. Germline V CDR1 and CDR2: LNHDA, SQIVND (reference sequence). This CDR3 region has 14 residues. As DNA, the CDR3 is TGTGCCAGTAGTATAGATATGAGGGAAGGGGAGCTGTTTTTT. It specifies CASSIDMREGELFF.

The chain couples TRBV5-6 to TRBJ2-2, with 9 bases lining up with TRBD1. Germline CDR1 reads SGHDT; CDR2 reads YYEEEE. The CDR3 is 14 amino acids. Trimming cost V 2 bases and J 7 bases; bases outside gene matches: 3. The CDR3 here is CASSFGTGYGELFF. CDR3 bases: TGTGCCAGCAGCTTTGGGACAGGGTACGGGGAGCTGTTTTTT.

The chain joins TRBV10-3 to TRBJ2-1; D might be TRBD2 (6 bases). The CDR3 consists of 15 residues. Per germline, CDR1 ENHRY and CDR2 SYGVKD. Trimming took off 2 bases at V and 7 bases at J, with 15 bases between the two ends. The CDR3 DNA sequence: TGTGCCATCAGTGAGGGGGAGGCCGTCGTAAATGAGCAGTTCTTC. Protein product: CAISEGEAVVNEQFF.

V and J are TRBV12-3 or TRBV12-4 and TRBJ2-2; D possibly matches TRBD1 or TRBD2 (5 bases each). The CDR3 has 13 amino acids. Trimming pared 10 bases from V and 6 bases from J, leaving 15 bases between. The CDR3 region is CAIQDKGPGELFF. CDR3 nucleotide sequence: TGTGCCATCCAAGACAAGGGACCCGGGGAGCTGTTTTTT.

The gene calls are TRBV11-3 and TRBJ2-1, with 7 bases fitting TRBD1. CDR1 SGHNT and CDR2 YENEEA come from the germline V gene. With 5 bases clipped from V and 5 bases from J, the junction kept 15 bases outside the gene matches. The CDR3 consists of 17 residues. The CDR3: CASSPGQRSRGDNEQFF. CDR3 coding DNA: TGTGCCAGCAGCCCGGGACAGCGGAGTCGTGGGGACAATGAGCAGTTCTTC.

The chain joins TRBV7-8 to TRBJ1-1; the D gene is possibly TRBD1 (5 bases). V gave up 5 bases and J gave up 4 bases, with 14 bases separating them. The length of the CDR3 is 14 residues. Germline V gives CDR1 SGHVS, CDR2 FQNEAQ. The CDR3 bases are TGTGCCAGCAGCAGAGCGGCCAGGGCCACTGAAGCTTTCTTT. This codes for CASSRAARATEAFF.

The genes are TRBV18 and TRBJ1-2, with D unclear. The CDR3 contains 13 residues. The V gene's germline CDR1 is KGHSH and CDR2 LQKENI. V shed 3 bases and J shed 6 bases, with 11 bases lying between them. The DNA for the CDR3 is TGTGCCAGCTCACCCCTGGAGCTCAATGGCTACACCTTC. Translated: CASSPLELNGYTF.

This chain connects TRBV6-5 to TRBJ1-1; TRBD1 agrees at 7 bases. CDR1 MNHEY and CDR2 SVGAGI come from the germline V gene. The CDR3 covers 14 residues. V was clipped by 2 bases and J by 8 bases; unmatched bases: 8. The DNA for the CDR3 is TGTGCCAGCAGTTACAGGACAGGCTTATCCGAAGCTTTCTTT. Residues: CASSYRTGLSEAFF.

The CDR3 loop is CASSLGRGNYEQYF. The CDR3, as DNA: TGTGCCAGCAGCTTAGGGAGGGGGAACTACGAGCAGTACTTC. V is TRBV11-3 and J is TRBJ2-7; D possibly uses TRBD1 or TRBD2 (6 bases each). The CDR3 runs 14 residues. V lost 1 base, J lost 3 bases, and 10 bases lay in between. Germline-derived CDR1 and CDR2 are SGHNT and YENEEA.

This clone was counted a few times. This chain links TRBV4-1 with TRBJ2-7, with 8 bases identical to TRBD1. The CDR3 contains 11 residues. CDR1 and CDR2 from the germline V gene are MGHRA and YSYEKL. CDR3 coding DNA: TGCGCAGTCGCAGGGGGCGACGAGCAGTACTTC. Residues: CAVAGGDEQYF.